What follows are 11 T cell receptor beta chains derived from one specimen sequenced in a study of T-cell memory formation after mild COVID-19. One entry per CDR3 protein, called by TCRdb with MiXCR from the 5' RACE reads. The sample records 300,000 to 350,000 distinct CDR3 sequences, over 11% being singletons. Sequencing was carried out using PBMCs or a T cell subset sorted from them (not recorded which). The receptors come from a man between 18 and 29 years old who had mild COVID-19 (a few samples of this study predate the infection). Cell type and time point are not known.

The sample holds many counts of this clonotype. V usage is TRBV7-2 and J usage is TRBJ2-7; D possibly corresponds to TRBD2 (5 bases). CDR3 length equals 16 residues. V was shortened by 5 bases and J by 0 bases, with 17 bases between the two germline ends. The germline CDR1 and CDR2 sequences are SGHTA and FQGNSA. CDR3: CASSLLGLGVSYEQYF. The CDR3 DNA is TGTGCCAGCAGCCTCCTAGGACTTGGGGTCTCCTACGAGCAGTACTTC.

This clonotype was observed a handful of times. This chain joins TRBV6-6 and TRBJ2-7, with 8 bases fitting TRBD2. V was pared by 3 bases and J by 6 bases, with 7 bases of the junction left unmatched. From germline, CDR1 is MNHNY and CDR2 SVGAGI (reference sequence). This CDR3 is built from 14 residues. CDR3 coding DNA: TGTGCCAGCAGTTATTTCGGGGGGGGCTTCGAGCAGTACTTC. It yields the protein CASSYFGGGFEQYF.

There are a few counts of this clonotype. The J gene is TRBJ2-1, the V gene TRBV24-1; 10 nucleotides align to TRBD2. In germline, CDR1 is KGHDR, CDR2 SFDVKD. Trimming at V came to 4 bases and at J to 6 bases, leaving 8 bases not matched to a gene. This CDR3 has 16 residues. DNA for the CDR3: TGTGCCACCAGTGAGAGGGGGCTAGCGGGGGTCAATGAGCAGTTCTTC. Translation gives CATSERGLAGVNEQFF.

This clonotype was observed a few times. This chain links TRBV7-9 with TRBJ1-6, with TRBD1 identical over 7 bases. V dropped 4 bases and J dropped 6; count of bases not matched to a gene: 6. The germline CDR1 and CDR2 sequences are SEHNR and FQNEAQ (reference sequence). CDR3 length equals 15 residues. The CDR3 is CASSSTGNINSPLHF. DNA for the CDR3: TGTGCCAGCAGCTCGACAGGGAACATTAATTCACCCCTCCACTTT.

This clonotype came up a few times. The DNA of the CDR3 is TGTGCCAGCAGTTACTCCCGGGGAGCGAGCACTGAAGCTTTCTTT. It is translated as CASSYSRGASTEAFF. The rearrangement uses TRBV6-5 and TRBJ1-1; D remains unclear. The CDR3 totals 15 residues. V was trimmed by 0 bases and J by 4 bases, leaving 12 bases between them. Germline V lookup: CDR1 MNHEY, CDR2 SVGAGI.

The chain recombines TRBV5-1 with TRBJ2-3, with 14 bases matching TRBD2. The CDR3 loop spans 16 amino acids. Germline CDR1 and CDR2: SGHRS and YFSETQ. The V gene end was trimmed by 4 bases and the J gene end by 2 bases; junction bases not matched to a gene: 3. In DNA, the CDR3 is TGCGCCAGCAGCCGGGGACTAGCGGGGGACACAGATACGCAGTATTTT. Translation gives CASSRGLAGDTDTQYF.

The J gene is TRBJ2-7, the V gene TRBV7-9; D ambiguous. This CDR3 comprises 12 residues. V lost 1 base and J 7 bases, leaving 8 bases between the germline ends. The germline V gene encodes CDR1 SEHNR and CDR2 FQNEAQ (reference sequence). The CDR3 nucleotides are TGTGCCAGCAGCTTAGGTTCCCGGGAGCAGTACGTC. Its translation is CASSLGSREQYV.

This clonotype was detected only a few times. The gene calls are TRBV3-1 and TRBJ2-7; D tentatively reads TRBD1 or TRBD2 (5 bases each). The V gene lost 2 bases and the J gene lost 4 bases, with 12 bases spanning the gap. Germline CDR1 and CDR2: LGHDT and YNNKEL (reference sequence). The CDR3 has 14 residues. CDR3 sequence: CASSQTGAVYEQYF. CDR3 coding DNA: TGTGCCAGCAGCCAAACCGGGGCGGTATACGAGCAGTACTTC.

The chain joins TRBV6-2 or TRBV6-3 to TRBJ2-7, with TRBD2 matching 11 bases. Germline V gives CDR1 MNHEY, CDR2 SVGEGT. The CDR3 loop spans 18 amino acids. The V and J ends lost 2 bases and 0 bases, in that order; junction bases with no gene match: 9. For the CDR3, the DNA is TGTGCCAGCAGTTACCTAGGGACTAGCGGTGAGAGCTCCTACGAGCAGTACGTC. It codes for CASSYLGTSGESSYEQYV.

This clonotype was recorded a few times. V gene TRBV24-1 combines with J gene TRBJ2-7; tentative D call: TRBD2 (5 bases). CDR1 is KGHDR, CDR2 SFDVKD, per germline. Deletions cut 4 bases from V and 1 base from J, with 7 bases between. The CDR3 loop spans 13 amino acids. The CDR3 sequence is CATSERTSYEQYF. The DNA for the CDR3 is TGTGCCACCAGTGAGAGGACTTCCTACGAGCAGTACTTC.

In its sample, this clonotype was seen many times. The rearrangement joins TRBV5-1 to TRBJ2-7; 8 bases agree with TRBD1. The CDR3 has 14 amino acids. Germline assignment: CDR1 SGHRS and CDR2 YFSETQ. V shed 4 bases and J 2 bases; nucleotides not matched to a gene: 5. The CDR3 nucleotides are TGCGCCAGCAGCGTGGACAGGGCTACCTACGAGCAGTACTTC. Its translation is CASSVDRATYEQYF.